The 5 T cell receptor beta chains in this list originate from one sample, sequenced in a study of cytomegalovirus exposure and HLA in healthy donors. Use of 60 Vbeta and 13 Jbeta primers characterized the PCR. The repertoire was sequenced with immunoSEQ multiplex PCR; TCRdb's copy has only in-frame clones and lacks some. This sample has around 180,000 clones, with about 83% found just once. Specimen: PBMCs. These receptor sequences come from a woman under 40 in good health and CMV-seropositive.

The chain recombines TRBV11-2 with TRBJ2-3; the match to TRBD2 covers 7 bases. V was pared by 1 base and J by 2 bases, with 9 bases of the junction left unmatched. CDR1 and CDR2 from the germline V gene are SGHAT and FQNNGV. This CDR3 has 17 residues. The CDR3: CASSLGATSSSTDTQYF. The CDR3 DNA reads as TGTGCCAGCAGCTTAGGGGCGACTAGCTCGTCCACAGATACGCAGTATTTT.

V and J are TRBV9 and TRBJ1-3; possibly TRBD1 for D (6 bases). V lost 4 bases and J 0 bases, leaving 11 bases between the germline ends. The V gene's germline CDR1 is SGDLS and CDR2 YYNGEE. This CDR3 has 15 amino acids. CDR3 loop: CASSTGHFSGNTIYF. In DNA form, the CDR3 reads TGTGCCAGCAGCACGGGACATTTCTCTGGAAACACCATATATTTT.

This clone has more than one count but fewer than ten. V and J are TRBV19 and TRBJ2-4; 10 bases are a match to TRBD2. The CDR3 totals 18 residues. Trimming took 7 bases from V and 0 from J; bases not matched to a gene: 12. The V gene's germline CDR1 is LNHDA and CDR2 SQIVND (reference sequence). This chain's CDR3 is CASTMASGRASAKNIQYF. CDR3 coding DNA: TGTGCCAGTACCATGGCCAGCGGGAGGGCCTCAGCCAAAAACATTCAGTACTTC.

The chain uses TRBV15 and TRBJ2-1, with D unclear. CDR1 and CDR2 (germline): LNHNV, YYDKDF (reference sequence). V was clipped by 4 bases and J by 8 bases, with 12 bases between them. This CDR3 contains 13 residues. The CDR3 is CATSTSVPDEQFF. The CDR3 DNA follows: TGTGCCACCAGCACTTCGGTACCCGATGAGCAGTTCTTC.

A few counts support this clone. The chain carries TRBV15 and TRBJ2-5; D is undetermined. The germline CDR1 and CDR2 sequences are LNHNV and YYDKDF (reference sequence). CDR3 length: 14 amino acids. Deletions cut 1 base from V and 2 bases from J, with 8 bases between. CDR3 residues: CATSRAVTQETQYF. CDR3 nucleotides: TGTGCCACCAGCAGAGCTGTGACACAAGAGACCCAGTACTTC.